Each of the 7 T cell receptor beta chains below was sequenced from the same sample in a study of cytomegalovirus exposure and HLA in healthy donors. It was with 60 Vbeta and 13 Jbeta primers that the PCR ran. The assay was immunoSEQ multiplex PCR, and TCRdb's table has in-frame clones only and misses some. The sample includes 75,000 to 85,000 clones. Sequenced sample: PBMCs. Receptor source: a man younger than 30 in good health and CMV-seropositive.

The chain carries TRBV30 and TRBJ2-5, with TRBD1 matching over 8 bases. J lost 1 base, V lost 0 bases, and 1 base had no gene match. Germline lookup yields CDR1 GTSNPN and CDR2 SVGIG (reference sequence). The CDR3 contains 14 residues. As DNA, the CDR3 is TGTGCCTGGAGTGTACAGGGGGGCCAAGAGACCCAGTACTTC. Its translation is CAWSVQGGQETQYF.

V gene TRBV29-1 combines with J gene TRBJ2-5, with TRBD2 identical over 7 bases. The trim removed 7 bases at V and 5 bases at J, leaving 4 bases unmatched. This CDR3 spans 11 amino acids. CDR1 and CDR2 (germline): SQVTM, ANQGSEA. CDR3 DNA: TGCAGCGGTGGGGGAGGGGAGACCCAGTACTTC. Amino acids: CSGGGGETQYF.

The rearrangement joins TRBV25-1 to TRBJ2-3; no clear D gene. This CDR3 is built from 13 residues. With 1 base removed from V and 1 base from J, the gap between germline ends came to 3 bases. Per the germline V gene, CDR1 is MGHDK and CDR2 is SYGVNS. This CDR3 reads CASSELGTDTQYF. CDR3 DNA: TGTGCCAGCAGTGAATTAGGCACAGATACGCAGTATTTT. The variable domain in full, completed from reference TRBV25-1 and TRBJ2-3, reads EADIYQTPRYLVIGTGKKITLECSQTMGHDKMYWYQQDPGMELHLIHYSYGVNSTEKGDLSSESTVSRIRTEHFPLTLESARPSHTSQYLCASSELGTDTQYFGPGTRLTVL.

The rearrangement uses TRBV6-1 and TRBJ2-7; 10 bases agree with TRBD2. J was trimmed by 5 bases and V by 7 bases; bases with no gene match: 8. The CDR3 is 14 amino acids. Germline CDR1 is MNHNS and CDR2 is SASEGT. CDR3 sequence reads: CASIISSGSHEQYF. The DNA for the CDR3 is TGTGCCAGCATTATTTCTAGCGGGAGCCACGAGCAGTACTTC.

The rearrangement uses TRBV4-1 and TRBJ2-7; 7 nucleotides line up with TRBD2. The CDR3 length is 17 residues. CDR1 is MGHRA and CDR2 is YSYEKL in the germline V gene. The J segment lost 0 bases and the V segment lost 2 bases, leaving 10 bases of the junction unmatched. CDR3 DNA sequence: TGCGCCAGCAGCCAACTCCTAACGGGGGGTTTCTCCTACGAGCAGTACTTC. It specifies CASSQLLTGGFSYEQYF.

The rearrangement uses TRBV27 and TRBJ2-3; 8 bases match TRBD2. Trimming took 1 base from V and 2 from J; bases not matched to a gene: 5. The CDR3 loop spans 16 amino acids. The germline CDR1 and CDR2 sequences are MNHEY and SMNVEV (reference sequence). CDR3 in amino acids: CASSLYSGSTTDTQYF. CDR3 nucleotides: TGTGCCAGCAGTTTATACAGCGGGAGTACCACAGATACGCAGTATTTT.

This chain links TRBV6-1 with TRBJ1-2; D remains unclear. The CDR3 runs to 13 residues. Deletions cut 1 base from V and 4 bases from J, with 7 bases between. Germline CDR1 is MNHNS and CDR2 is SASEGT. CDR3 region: CASSEDVLYGYTF. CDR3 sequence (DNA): TGTGCCAGCAGTGAAGACGTACTCTATGGCTACACCTTC.